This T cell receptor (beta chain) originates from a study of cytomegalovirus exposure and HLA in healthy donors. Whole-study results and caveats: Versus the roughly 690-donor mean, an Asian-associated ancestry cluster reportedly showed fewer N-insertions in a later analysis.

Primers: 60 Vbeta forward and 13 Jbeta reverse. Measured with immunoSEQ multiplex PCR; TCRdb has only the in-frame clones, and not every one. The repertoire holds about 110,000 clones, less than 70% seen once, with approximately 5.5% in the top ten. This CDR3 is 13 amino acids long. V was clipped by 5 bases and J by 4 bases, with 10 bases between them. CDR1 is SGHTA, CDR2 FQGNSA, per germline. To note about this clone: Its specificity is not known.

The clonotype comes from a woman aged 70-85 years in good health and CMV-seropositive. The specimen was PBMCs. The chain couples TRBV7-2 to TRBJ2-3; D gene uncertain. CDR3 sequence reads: CASSHPESDTQYF. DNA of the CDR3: TGTGCCAGCAGCCACCCGGAGTCAGATACGCAGTATTTT.